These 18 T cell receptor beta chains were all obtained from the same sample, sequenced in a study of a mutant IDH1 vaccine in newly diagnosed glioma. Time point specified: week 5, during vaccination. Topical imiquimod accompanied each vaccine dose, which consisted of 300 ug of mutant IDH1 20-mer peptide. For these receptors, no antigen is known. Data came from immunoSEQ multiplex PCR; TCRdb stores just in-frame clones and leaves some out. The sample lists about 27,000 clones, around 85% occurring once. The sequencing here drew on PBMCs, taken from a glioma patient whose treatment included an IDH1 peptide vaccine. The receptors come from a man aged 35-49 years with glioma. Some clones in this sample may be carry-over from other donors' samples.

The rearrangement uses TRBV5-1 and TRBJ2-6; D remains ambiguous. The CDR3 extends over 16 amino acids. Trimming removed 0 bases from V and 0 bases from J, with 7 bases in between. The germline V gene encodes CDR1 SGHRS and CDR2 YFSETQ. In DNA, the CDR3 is TGCGCCAGCAGCTTGGGGCGCAGCTCTGGGGCCAACGTCCTGACTTTC. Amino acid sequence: CASSLGRSSGANVLTF.

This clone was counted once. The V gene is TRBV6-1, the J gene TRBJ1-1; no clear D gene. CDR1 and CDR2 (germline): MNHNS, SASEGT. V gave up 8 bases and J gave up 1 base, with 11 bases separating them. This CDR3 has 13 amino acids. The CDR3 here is CASRLTANTEAFF. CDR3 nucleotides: TGTGCCAGCCGGCTCACAGCGAACACTGAAGCTTTCTTT.

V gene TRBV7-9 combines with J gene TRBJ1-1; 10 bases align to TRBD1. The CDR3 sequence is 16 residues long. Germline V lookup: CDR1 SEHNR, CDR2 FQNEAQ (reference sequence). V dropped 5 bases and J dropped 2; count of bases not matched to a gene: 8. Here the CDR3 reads CASSLGQGNPNTEAFF. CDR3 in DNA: TGTGCCAGCAGCCTGGGACAGGGGAATCCTAACACTGAAGCTTTCTTT.

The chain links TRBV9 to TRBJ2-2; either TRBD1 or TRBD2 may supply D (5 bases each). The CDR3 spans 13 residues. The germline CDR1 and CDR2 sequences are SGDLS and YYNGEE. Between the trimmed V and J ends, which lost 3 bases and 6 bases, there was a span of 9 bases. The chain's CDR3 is CASSARGPGELFF. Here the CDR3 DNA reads TGTGCCAGCAGCGCACGGGGCCCCGGGGAGCTGTTTTTT.

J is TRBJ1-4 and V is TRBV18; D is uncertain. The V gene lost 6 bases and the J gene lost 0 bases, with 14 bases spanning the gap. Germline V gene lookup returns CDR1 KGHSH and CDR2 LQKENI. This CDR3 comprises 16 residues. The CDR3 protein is CASSPSRLSTNEKLFF. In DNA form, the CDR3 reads TGTGCCAGCTCCCCCTCCCGGCTCTCAACTAATGAAAAACTGTTTTTT.

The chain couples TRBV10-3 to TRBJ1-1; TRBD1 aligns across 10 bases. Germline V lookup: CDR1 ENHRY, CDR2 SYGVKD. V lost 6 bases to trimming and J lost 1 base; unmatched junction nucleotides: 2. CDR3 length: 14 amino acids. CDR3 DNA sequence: TGTGCCATCAGGGGGACAGGGGAGAACACTGAAGCTTTCTTT. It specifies CAIRGTGENTEAFF.

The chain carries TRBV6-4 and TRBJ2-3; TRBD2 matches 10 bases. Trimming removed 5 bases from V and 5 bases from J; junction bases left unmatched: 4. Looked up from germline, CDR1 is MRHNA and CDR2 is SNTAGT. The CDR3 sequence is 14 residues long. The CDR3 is CASSSGGDGDTQYF. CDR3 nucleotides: TGTGCCAGCAGTAGCGGGGGGGATGGAGATACGCAGTATTTT.

The CDR3 DNA reads TGCGCCAGCCGGACAGATGGCACAGATACGCAGTATTTT. Translating it yields CASRTDGTDTQYF. This chain joins TRBV10-2 and TRBJ2-3; weak D call: TRBD1 (6 bases). Trimming took off 8 bases at V and 1 base at J, with 10 bases between the two ends. CDR1 and CDR2 (germline): WSHSY, SAAADI. CDR3 size: 13 residues.

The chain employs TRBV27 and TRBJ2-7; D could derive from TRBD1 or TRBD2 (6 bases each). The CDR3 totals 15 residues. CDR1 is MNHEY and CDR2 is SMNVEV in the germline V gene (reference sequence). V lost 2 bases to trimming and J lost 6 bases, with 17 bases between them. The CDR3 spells CASSLIGRGGPEQYF. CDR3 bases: TGTGCCAGCAGTTTAATCGGCAGGGGAGGCCCCGAGCAGTACTTC.

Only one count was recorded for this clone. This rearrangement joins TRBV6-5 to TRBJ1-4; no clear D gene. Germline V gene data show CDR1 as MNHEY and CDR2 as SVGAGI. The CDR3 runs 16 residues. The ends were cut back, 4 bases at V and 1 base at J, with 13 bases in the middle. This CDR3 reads CASSSEAPGTNEKLFF. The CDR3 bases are TGTGCCAGCAGTTCGGAGGCCCCGGGAACTAATGAAAAACTGTTTTTT.

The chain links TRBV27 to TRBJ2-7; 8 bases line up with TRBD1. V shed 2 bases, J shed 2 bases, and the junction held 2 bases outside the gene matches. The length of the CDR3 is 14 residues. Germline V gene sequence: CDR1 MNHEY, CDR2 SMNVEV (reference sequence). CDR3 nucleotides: TGTGCCAGCAGTTTAGGACAGGGTACCTACGAGCAGTACTTC. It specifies CASSLGQGTYEQYF.

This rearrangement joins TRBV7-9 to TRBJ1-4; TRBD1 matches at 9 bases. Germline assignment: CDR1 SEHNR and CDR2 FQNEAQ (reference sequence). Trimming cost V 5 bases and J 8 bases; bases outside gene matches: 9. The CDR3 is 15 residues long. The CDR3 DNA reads TGTGCCAGCAGCACTAACCGGGACAGGGTGGAAAAACTGTTTTTT. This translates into CASSTNRDRVEKLFF.

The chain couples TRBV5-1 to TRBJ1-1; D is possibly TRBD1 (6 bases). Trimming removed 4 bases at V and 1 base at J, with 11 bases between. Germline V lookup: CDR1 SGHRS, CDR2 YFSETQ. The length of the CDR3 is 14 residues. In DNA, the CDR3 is TGCGCCAGCAGCGTATCACAGGGGAACACTGAAGCTTTCTTT. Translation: CASSVSQGNTEAFF.

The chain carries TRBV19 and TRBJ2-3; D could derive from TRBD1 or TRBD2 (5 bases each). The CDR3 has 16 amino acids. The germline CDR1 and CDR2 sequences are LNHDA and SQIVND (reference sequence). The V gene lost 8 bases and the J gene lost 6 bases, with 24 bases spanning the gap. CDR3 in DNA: TGTGCCAGTTGGGGGAGCCGGGACGAAGGCCCGGATACGCAGTATTTT. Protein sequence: CASWGSRDEGPDTQYF.

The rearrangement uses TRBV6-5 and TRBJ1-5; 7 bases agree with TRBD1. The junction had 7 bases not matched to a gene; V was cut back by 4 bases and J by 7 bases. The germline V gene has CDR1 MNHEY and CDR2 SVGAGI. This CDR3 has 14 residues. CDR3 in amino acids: CASSSDRVMQPQHF. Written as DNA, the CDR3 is TGTGCCAGCAGTTCTGACAGGGTAATGCAGCCCCAGCATTTT.

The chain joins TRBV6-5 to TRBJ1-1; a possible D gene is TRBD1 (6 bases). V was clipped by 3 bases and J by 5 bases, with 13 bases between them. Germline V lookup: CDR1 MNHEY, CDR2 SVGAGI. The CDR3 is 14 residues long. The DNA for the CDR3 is TGTGCCAGCAGTTATAGGGGGGATTGGACTGAAGCTTTCTTT. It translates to CASSYRGDWTEAFF.

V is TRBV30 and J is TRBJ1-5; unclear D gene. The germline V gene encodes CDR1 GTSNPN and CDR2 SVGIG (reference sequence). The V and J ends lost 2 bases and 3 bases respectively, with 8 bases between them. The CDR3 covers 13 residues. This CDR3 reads CAWSSGFNQPQHF. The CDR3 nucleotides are TGTGCCTGGAGTTCGGGCTTCAATCAGCCCCAGCATTTT.

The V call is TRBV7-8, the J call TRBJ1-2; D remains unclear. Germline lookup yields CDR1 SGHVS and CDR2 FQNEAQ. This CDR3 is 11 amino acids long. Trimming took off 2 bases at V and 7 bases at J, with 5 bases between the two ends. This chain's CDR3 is CASSLTSGYTF. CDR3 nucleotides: TGTGCCAGCAGCTTAACCTCTGGCTACACCTTC.